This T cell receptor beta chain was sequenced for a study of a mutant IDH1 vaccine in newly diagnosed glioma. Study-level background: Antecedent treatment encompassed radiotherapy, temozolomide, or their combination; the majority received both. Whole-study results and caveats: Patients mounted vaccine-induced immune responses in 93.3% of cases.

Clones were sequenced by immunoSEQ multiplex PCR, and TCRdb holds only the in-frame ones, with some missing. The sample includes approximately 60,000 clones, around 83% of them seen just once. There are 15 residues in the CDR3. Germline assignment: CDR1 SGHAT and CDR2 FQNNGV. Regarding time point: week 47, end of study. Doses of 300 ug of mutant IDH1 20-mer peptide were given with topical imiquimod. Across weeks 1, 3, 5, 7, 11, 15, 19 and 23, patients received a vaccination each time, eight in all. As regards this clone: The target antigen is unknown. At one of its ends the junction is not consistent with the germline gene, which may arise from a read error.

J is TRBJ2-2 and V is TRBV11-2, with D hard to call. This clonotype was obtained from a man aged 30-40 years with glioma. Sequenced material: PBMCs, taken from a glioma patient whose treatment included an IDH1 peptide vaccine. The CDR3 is CAGRHNSPNTGELFF. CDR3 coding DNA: TGTGCCGGCAGGCATAACTCCCCGAACACCGGGGAGCTGTTTTTT.